These T cell receptor beta chains were read from a single sample in a study of blood T cell repertoires in COVID-19. This table comes from immunoSEQ multiplex PCR, and its TCRdb copy is limited to in-frame clones, with some not included. The table has about 49,000 clones, roughly 70% seen once. The material sequenced was peripheral blood. Receptors were obtained from an older woman with acute or convalescent COVID-19. Each CDR3 is given with its conserved first and last residue. A D gene is named only where the DNA matches it firmly. The size entry is marked missing in some rows and otherwise reads once, few, many or a size class.

D gene: -
clone size: -
J gene: TRBJ2-2
V gene: TRBV9
CDR3 DNA: TGTGCCAGCAGCGTTCAAACCGGGGAGCTGTTTTTT
CDR3 protein: CASSVQTGELFF

D gene: TRBD2
clone size: few
J gene: TRBJ2-2
V gene: TRBV19
CDR3 DNA: TGTGCCAGTAGTATAGGACTAGCGGAGTCCGGTGGGGCCACCGGGGAGCTGTTTTTT
CDR3 protein: CASSIGLAESGGATGELFF

D gene: -
clone size: once
J gene: TRBJ1-5
V gene: TRBV19
CDR3 DNA: TGTGCCAGTAGTAGGAGCCGGGATAGCAATCAGCCCCAGCATTTT
CDR3 protein: CASSRSRDSNQPQHF

D gene: TRBD1
clone size: -
J gene: TRBJ1-2
V gene: TRBV4-2
CDR3 DNA: TGTGCCAGCAGCCAACTATTCAGGGGGCGGAGGGATGGCTACACCTTC
CDR3 protein: CASSQLFRGRRDGYTF

D gene: TRBD1
clone size: few
J gene: TRBJ2-7
V gene: TRBV5-5
CDR3 DNA: TGTGCCAGCAGCATGGACAGGGGTTACGAGCAGTACTTC
CDR3 protein: CASSMDRGYEQYF

D gene: -
clone size: -
J gene: TRBJ2-7
V gene: TRBV5-4
CDR3 DNA: TGTGCCAGCAGACAGACGAACTCCTACGAGCAGTACTTC
CDR3 protein: CASRQTNSYEQYF

D gene: TRBD1
clone size: few
J gene: TRBJ1-2
V gene: TRBV11-2
CDR3 DNA: TGTGCCAGCAGACTCAACTGGGACAGCCCCTATGGCTACACCTTC
CDR3 protein: CASRLNWDSPYGYTF

D gene: TRBD2
clone size: -
J gene: TRBJ2-1
V gene: TRBV28
CDR3 DNA: TGTGCCAGCAGTTCTCCGGGACTAGCGGACAATGAGCAGTTCTTC
CDR3 protein: CASSSPGLADNEQFF

D gene: TRBD1
clone size: -
J gene: TRBJ1-4
V gene: TRBV9
CDR3 DNA: TGTGCCAGCAGCGTAGGGGAGGGACAGGGTAGTGAAAAACTGTTTTTT
CDR3 protein: CASSVGEGQGSEKLFF

D gene: -
clone size: -
J gene: TRBJ1-1
V gene: TRBV28
CDR3 DNA: TGTGCCAGCAGTCGGACATCTGAAGCTTTCTTT
CDR3 protein: CASSRTSEAFF

D gene: -
clone size: once
J gene: TRBJ1-6
V gene: TRBV23-1
CDR3 DNA: TGCGCCAGCGGTTGGGGCGGAATCTATAATTCACCCCTCCACTTT
CDR3 protein: CASGWGGIYNSPLHF

D gene: TRBD2
clone size: few
J gene: TRBJ2-7
V gene: TRBV7-8
CDR3 DNA: TGTGCCAGCATGACTAGCGGAGGCCCCTACGAGCAGTACTTC
CDR3 protein: CASMTSGGPYEQYF

D gene: -
clone size: -
J gene: TRBJ2-5
V gene: TRBV28
CDR3 DNA: TGTGCCAGCAGTACCTTCGGGACTCGAGAGACCCAGTACTTC
CDR3 protein: CASSTFGTRETQYF

D gene: -
clone size: -
J gene: TRBJ1-2
V gene: TRBV19
CDR3 DNA: TGTGCCAGTAGTAAGACAGACCCTTTAGATGGCTACACCTTC
CDR3 protein: CASSKTDPLDGYTF

D gene: -
clone size: -
J gene: TRBJ2-5
V gene: TRBV7-9
CDR3 DNA: TGTGCCAGCACCTTAACCTGGGGCATACTACAAGAGACCCAGTACTTC
CDR3 protein: CASTLTWGILQETQYF

D gene: TRBD1
clone size: -
J gene: TRBJ2-2
V gene: TRBV5-1
CDR3 DNA: TGCGCCAGCAGCTTTATACAGGGGGTCACCGGGGAGCTGTTTTTT
CDR3 protein: CASSFIQGVTGELFF

D gene: TRBD1
clone size: -
J gene: TRBJ1-2
V gene: TRBV6-5
CDR3 DNA: TGTGCCAGCACCCCTGACAGGGAGGACTATGGCTACACCTTC
CDR3 protein: CASTPDREDYGYTF

D gene: -
clone size: -
J gene: TRBJ1-6
V gene: TRBV6-1
CDR3 DNA: TGTGCCAGCAGTGACGGGGGGCTCGGTAATTCACCCCTCCACTTT
CDR3 protein: CASSDGGLGNSPLHF

D gene: -
clone size: -
J gene: TRBJ1-5
V gene: TRBV11-2
CDR3 DNA: TGTGCCAGCAGCTTAGATCGGAGGGGAGGGGTGAAGCCCCAGCATTTT
CDR3 protein: CASSLDRRGGVKPQHF

D gene: TRBD2
clone size: -
J gene: TRBJ2-7
V gene: TRBV5-4
CDR3 DNA: TGTGCCAGCAGCTTGGGTGGATCTAGCGGGAGTTCCTACGAGCAGTACTTC
CDR3 protein: CASSLGGSSGSSYEQYF

D gene: TRBD2
clone size: -
J gene: TRBJ2-5
V gene: TRBV5-4
CDR3 DNA: TGTGCCAGCAGCTTAGACGGGGGGGAGACCCAGTACTTC
CDR3 protein: CASSLDGGETQYF

D gene: -
clone size: -
J gene: TRBJ2-3
V gene: TRBV7-9
CDR3 DNA: TGTGCCAGCAGCTTAGATTGGGGGCCCACAGATACGCAGTATTTT
CDR3 protein: CASSLDWGPTDTQYF

D gene: -
clone size: once
J gene: TRBJ2-2
V gene: TRBV10-2
CDR3 DNA: TGCGCCAGCAGTGGTCTACCTCAAACCGGGGAGCTGTTTTTT
CDR3 protein: CASSGLPQTGELFF

D gene: TRBD1
clone size: -
J gene: TRBJ1-4
V gene: TRBV11-2
CDR3 DNA: TGTGCCAGCAGCTTAGAACAGGGGGCCCGACCTACAACTAATGAAAAACTGTTTTTT
CDR3 protein: CASSLEQGARPTTNEKLFF

D gene: -
clone size: -
J gene: TRBJ2-6
V gene: TRBV6-6
CDR3 DNA: TGTGCCAGCCTTACTGAGGGGGCCAACGTCCTGACTTTC
CDR3 protein: CASLTEGANVLTF

D gene: -
clone size: once
J gene: TRBJ1-6
V gene: TRBV6-6
CDR3 DNA: TGTGCCAGCAGATGGACCCCAGGGAATTCACCCCTCCACTTT
CDR3 protein: CASRWTPGNSPLHF

D gene: TRBD1
clone size: -
J gene: TRBJ2-1
V gene: TRBV2
CDR3 DNA: TGTGCCAGCAGACTCACCGGGACAGCATACAATGAGCAGTTCTTC
CDR3 protein: CASRLTGTAYNEQFF

D gene: -
clone size: -
J gene: TRBJ1-4
V gene: TRBV18
CDR3 DNA: TGTGCCAGCTCCCTTGCGGCTAATGAAAAACTGTTTTTT
CDR3 protein: CASSLAANEKLFF

D gene: TRBD1
clone size: -
J gene: TRBJ1-5
V gene: TRBV4-1
CDR3 DNA: TGCGCCAGCAGCCAAGGGGGAATCCTACGCCGACAGGGATATTTTCAGCCCCAGCATTTT
CDR3 protein: CASSQGGILRRQGYFQPQHF

D gene: -
clone size: once
J gene: TRBJ1-5
V gene: TRBV4-1
CDR3 DNA: TGCGCCAGCAGCCAAGGGACACGAGTTCAGCCCCAGCATTTT
CDR3 protein: CASSQGTRVQPQHF

D gene: TRBD1
clone size: -
J gene: TRBJ2-4
V gene: TRBV30
CDR3 DNA: TGTGCCTGGAAGGGGACAGGAGCTACCGCCAAAAACATTCAGTACTTC
CDR3 protein: CAWKGTGATAKNIQYF

D gene: -
clone size: -
J gene: TRBJ1-2
V gene: TRBV6-1
CDR3 DNA: TGTGCCAGCAGAGAAACAGGGTCCCCTTTAGCTAACTATGGCTACACCTTC
CDR3 protein: CASRETGSPLANYGYTF

D gene: -
clone size: -
J gene: TRBJ2-5
V gene: TRBV5-1
CDR3 DNA: TGCGCCAGCAGCTTGAGTCCAGGGGAGACCCAGTACTTC
CDR3 protein: CASSLSPGETQYF

D gene: TRBD2
clone size: -
J gene: TRBJ2-1
V gene: TRBV5-1
CDR3 DNA: TGCGCCAGCAGACTAGCGGCAGACAATGAGCAGTTCTTC
CDR3 protein: CASRLAADNEQFF

D gene: TRBD1
clone size: few
J gene: TRBJ1-4
V gene: TRBV28
CDR3 DNA: TGTGCCAGCAGTACGACAGGGGTGGGTGATGAAAAACTGTTTTTT
CDR3 protein: CASSTTGVGDEKLFF

D gene: -
clone size: -
J gene: TRBJ2-7
V gene: TRBV3-1/TRBV3-2
CDR3 DNA: TGTGCCAGCAGCCTATCTACAGGGAACGAGCAGTACTTC
CDR3 protein: CASSLSTGNEQYF

D gene: -
clone size: -
J gene: TRBJ1-3
V gene: TRBV28
CDR3 DNA: TGTGCCAGCAACGTGCGGGGAGTAAACACCATATATTTT
CDR3 protein: CASNVRGVNTIYF

D gene: -
clone size: -
J gene: TRBJ1-5
V gene: TRBV28
CDR3 DNA: TGTGCCAGCAGTTTGGGGCAGCTACCCCGATATAGCAATCAGCCCCAGCATTTT
CDR3 protein: CASSLGQLPRYSNQPQHF

D gene: -
clone size: -
J gene: TRBJ1-1
V gene: TRBV10-3
CDR3 DNA: TGTGCCTTAGCACAGGGTGTGAACACTGAAGCTTTCTTT
CDR3 protein: CALAQGVNTEAFF

D gene: TRBD1
clone size: -
J gene: TRBJ2-6
V gene: TRBV6-5
CDR3 DNA: TGTGCCAGCAGTTCTCAGGGGGCTGGGGCCAACGTCCTGACTTTC
CDR3 protein: CASSSQGAGANVLTF

D gene: TRBD2
clone size: -
J gene: TRBJ2-5
V gene: TRBV3-1/TRBV3-2
CDR3 DNA: TGTGCCAGCAGCCAAGTAAGGCTAGCGGGAGTGGAGACCCAGTACTTC
CDR3 protein: CASSQVRLAGVETQYF

D gene: -
clone size: -
J gene: TRBJ2-1
V gene: TRBV14
CDR3 DNA: TGTGCCAGCAGCCAAGATGGACCCCTTGACTACCTGGGGTCCAATGAGCAGTTCTTC
CDR3 protein: CASSQDGPLDYLGSNEQFF